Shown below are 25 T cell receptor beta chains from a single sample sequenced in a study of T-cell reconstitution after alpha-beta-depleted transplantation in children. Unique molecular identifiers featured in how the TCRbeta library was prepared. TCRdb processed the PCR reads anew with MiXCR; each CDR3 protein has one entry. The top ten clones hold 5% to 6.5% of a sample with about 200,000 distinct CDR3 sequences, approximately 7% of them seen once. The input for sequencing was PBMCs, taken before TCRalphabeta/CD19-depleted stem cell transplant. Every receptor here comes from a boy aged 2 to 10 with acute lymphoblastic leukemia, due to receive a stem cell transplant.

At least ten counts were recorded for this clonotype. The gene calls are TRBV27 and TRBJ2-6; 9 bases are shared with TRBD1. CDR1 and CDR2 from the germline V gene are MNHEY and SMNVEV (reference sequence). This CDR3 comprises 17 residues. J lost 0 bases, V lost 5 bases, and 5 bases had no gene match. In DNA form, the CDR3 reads TGTGCCAGCAGTCGGACAGGGGCGTTCTCTGGGGCCAACGTCCTGACTTTC. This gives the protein CASSRTGAFSGANVLTF.

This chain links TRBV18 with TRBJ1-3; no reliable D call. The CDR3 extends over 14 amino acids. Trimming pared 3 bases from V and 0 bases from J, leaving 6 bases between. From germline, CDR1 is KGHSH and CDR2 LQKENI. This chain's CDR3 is CASSPATSGNTIYF. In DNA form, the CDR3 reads TGTGCCAGCTCACCGGCGACCTCTGGAAACACCATATATTTT. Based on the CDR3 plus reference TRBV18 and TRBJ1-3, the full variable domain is NAGVMQNPRHLVRRRGQEARLRCSPMKGHSHVYWYRQLPEEGLKFMVYLQKENIIDESGMPKERFSAEFPKEGPSILRIQQVVRGDSAAYFCASSPATSGNTIYFGEGSWLTVV.

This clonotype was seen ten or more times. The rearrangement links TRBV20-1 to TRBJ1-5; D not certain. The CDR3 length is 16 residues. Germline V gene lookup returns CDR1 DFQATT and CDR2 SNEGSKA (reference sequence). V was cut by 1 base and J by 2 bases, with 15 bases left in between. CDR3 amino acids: CSARGPRVIGNQPQHF. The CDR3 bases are TGCAGTGCTAGAGGTCCCCGGGTCATAGGCAATCAGCCCCAGCATTTT.

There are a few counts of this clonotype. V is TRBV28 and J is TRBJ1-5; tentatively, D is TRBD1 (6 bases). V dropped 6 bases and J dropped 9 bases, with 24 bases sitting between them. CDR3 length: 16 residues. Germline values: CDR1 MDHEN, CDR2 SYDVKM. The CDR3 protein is CASSHVSGASIGPQHF. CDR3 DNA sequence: TGTGCCAGCAGCCATGTCTCAGGGGCGTCGATTGGGCCCCAGCATTTT.

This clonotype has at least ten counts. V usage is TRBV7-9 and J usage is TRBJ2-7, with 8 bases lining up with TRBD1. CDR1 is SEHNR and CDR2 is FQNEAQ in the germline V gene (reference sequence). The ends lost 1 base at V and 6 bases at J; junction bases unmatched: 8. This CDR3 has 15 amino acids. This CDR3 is CASSLEWTGRREQYF. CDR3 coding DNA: TGTGCCAGCAGCTTAGAATGGACAGGGCGTCGCGAGCAGTACTTC.

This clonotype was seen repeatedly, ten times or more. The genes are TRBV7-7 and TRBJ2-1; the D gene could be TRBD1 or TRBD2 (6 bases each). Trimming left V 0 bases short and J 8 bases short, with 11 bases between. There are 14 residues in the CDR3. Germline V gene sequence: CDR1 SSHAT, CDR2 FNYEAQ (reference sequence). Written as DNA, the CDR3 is TGTGCCAGCAGCTTAGCGAAGGGGGGCGATGAGCAGTTCTTC. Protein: CASSLAKGGDEQFF.

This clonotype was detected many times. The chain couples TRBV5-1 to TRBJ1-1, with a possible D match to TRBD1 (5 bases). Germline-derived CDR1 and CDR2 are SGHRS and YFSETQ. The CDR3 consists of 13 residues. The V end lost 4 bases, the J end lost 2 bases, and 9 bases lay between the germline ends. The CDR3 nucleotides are TGCGCCAGCAGCGAAGGACACAACACTGAAGCTTTCTTT. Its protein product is CASSEGHNTEAFF. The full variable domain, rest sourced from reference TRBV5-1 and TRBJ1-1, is KAGVTQTPRYLIKTRGQQVTLSCSPISGHRSVSWYQQTPGQGLQFLFEYFSETQRNKGNFPGRFSGRQFSNSRSEMNVSTLELGDSALYLCASSEGHNTEAFFGQGTRLTVV.

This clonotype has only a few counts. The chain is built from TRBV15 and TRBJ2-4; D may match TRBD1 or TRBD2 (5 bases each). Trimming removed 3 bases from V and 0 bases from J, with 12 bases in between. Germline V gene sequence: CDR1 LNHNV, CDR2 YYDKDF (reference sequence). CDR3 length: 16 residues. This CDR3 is CATSSSGALAKNIQYF. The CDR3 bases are TGTGCCACCAGCAGCTCCGGGGCGCTAGCCAAAAACATTCAGTACTTC.

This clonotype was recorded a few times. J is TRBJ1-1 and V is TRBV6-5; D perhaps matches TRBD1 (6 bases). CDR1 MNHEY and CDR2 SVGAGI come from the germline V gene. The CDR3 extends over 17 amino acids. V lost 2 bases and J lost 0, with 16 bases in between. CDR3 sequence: CASSYRNAGGMNTEAFF. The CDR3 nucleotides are TGTGCCAGCAGTTACCGGAACGCCGGGGGCATGAACACTGAAGCTTTCTTT.

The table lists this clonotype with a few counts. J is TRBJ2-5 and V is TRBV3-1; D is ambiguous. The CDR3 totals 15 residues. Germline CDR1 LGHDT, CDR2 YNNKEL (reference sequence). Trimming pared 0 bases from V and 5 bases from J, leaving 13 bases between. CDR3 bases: TGTGCCAGCAGCCAAGATAGTCAGCTTTGGGAGACCCAGTACTTC. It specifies CASSQDSQLWETQYF.

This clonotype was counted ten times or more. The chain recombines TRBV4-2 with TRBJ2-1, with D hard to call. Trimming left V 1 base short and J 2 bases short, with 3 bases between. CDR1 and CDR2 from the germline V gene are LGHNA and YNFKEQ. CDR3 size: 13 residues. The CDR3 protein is CASSQGTYNEQFF. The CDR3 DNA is TGTGCCAGCAGCCAAGGGACCTACAATGAGCAGTTCTTC.

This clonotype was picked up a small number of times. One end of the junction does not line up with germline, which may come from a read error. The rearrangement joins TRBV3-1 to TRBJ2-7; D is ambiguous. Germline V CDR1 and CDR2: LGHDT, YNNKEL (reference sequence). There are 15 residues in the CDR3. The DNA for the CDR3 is TGTGCCTGCAGCCAAGCCCGAACGACCTCCTACGAGCAGTACTTC. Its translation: CACSQARTTSYEQYF.

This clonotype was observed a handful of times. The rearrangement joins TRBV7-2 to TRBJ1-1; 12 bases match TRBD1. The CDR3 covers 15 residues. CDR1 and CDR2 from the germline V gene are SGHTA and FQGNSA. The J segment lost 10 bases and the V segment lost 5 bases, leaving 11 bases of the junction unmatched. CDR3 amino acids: CASSGRDRGLGPAFF. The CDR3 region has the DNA TGTGCCAGCAGCGGACGGGACAGGGGGCTCGGCCCAGCTTTCTTT.

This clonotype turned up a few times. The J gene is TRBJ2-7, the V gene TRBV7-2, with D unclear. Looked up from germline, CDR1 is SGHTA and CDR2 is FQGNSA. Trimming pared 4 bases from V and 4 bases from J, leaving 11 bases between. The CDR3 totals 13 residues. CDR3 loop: CASSWTQRYEQYF. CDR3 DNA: TGTGCCAGCAGCTGGACCCAACGTTACGAGCAGTACTTC.

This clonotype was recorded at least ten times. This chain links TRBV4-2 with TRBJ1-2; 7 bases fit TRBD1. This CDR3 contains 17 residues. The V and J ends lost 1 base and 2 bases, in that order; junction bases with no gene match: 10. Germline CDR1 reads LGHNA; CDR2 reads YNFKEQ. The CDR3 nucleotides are TGTGCCAGCAGCCAAGGGGGGTCGACAGGGCTCAACTATGGCTACACCTTC. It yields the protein CASSQGGSTGLNYGYTF.

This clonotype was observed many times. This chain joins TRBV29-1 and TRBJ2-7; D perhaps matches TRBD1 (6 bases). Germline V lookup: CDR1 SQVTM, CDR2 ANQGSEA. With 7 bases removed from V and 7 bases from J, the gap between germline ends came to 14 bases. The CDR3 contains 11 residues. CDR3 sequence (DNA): TGCAGCGGAGGGGGAATCCGAGAGCAGTACTTC. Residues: CSGGGIREQYF.

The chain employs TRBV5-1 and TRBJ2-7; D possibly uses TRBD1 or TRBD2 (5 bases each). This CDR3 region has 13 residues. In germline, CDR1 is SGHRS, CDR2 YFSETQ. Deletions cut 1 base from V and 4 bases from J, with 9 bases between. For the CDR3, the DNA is TGCGCCAGCAGCTTGCAGGGAGATTACGAGCAGTACGTC. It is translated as CASSLQGDYEQYV.

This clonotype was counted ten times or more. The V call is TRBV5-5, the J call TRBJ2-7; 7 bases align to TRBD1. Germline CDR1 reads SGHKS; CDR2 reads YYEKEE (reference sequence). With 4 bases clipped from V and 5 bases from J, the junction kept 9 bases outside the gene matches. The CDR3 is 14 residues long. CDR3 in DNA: TGTGCCAGCAGCCGAACAGGGGATCGCCACGAGCAGTACTTC. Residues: CASSRTGDRHEQYF.

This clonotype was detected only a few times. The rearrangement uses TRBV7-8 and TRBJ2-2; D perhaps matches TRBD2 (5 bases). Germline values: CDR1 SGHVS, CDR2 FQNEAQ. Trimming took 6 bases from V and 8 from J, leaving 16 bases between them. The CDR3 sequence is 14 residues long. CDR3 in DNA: TGTGCCAGCAGTACCGCGGGCGCACCGGGGGAGCTGTTTTTT. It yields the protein CASSTAGAPGELFF.

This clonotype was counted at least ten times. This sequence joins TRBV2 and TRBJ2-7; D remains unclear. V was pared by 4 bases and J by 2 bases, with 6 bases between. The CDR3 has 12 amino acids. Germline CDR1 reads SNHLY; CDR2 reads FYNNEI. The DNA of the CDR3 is TGTGCCAGCAGTGGAACGGCCTACGAGCAGTACTTC. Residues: CASSGTAYEQYF. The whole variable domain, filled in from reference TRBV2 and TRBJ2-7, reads EPEVTQTPSHQVTQMGQEVILRCVPISNHLYFYWYRQILGQKVEFLVSFYNNEISEKSEIFDDQFSVERPDGSNFTLKIRSTKLEDSAMYFCASSGTAYEQYFGPGTRLTVT.

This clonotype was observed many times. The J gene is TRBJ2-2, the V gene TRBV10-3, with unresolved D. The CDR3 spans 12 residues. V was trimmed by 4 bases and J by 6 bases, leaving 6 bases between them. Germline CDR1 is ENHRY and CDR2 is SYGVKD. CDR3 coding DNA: TGTGCCATCAGTGTACTTGCCGGGGAGCTGTTTTTT. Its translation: CAISVLAGELFF.

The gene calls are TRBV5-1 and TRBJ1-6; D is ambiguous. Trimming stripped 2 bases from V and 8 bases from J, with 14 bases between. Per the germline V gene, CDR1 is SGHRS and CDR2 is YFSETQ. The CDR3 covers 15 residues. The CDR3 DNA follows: TGCGCCAGCAGCTTACGGGAGGGTGAAGATTCACCCCTCCACTTT. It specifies CASSLREGEDSPLHF.

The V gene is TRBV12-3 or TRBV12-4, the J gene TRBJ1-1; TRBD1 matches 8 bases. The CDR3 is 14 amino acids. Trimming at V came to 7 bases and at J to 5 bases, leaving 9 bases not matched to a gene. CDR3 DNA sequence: TGTGCCAGCACTAATTACAGGGGGAGAACTGAAGCTTTCTTT. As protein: CASTNYRGRTEAFF.

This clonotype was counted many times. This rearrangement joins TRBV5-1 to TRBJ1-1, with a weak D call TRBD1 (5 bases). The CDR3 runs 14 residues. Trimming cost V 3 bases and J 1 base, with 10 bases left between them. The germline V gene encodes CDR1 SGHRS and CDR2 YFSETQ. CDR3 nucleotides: TGCGCCAGCAGCTATCGGGGGGGGAACACTGAAGCTTTCTTT. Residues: CASSYRGGNTEAFF.

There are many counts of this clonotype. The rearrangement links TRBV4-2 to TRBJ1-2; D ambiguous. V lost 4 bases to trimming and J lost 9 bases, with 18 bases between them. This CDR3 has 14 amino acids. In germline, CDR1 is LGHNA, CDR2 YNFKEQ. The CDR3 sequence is CASSPGNSGGSYTF. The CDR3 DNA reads TGTGCCAGCAGCCCGGGAAACAGCGGAGGTAGCTACACCTTC.